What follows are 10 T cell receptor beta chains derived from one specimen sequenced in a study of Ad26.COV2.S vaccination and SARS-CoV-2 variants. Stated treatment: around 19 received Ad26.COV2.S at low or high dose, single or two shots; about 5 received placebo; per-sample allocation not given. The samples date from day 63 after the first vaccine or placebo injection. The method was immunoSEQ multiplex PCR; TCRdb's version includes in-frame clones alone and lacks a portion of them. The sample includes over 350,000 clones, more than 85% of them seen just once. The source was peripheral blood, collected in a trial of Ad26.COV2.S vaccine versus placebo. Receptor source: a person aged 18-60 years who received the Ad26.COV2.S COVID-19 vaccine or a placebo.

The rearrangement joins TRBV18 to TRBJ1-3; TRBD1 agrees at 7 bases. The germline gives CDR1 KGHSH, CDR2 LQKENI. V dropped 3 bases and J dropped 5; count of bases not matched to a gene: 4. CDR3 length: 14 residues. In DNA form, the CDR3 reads TGTGCCAGCTCACCGGGGACAGCTAGAAACACCATATATTTT. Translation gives CASSPGTARNTIYF.

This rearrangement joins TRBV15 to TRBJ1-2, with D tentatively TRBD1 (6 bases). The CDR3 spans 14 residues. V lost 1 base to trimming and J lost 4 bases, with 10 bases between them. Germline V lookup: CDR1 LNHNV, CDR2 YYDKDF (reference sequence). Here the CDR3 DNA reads TGTGCCACCAGCAGAGCGGGGGGGCCCTATGGCTACACCTTC. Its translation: CATSRAGGPYGYTF.

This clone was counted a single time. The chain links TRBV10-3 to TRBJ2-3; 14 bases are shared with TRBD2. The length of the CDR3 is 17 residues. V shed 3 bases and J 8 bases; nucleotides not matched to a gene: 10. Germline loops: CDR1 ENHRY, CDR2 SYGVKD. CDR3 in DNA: TGTGCCATCAGTGACCCCGGACTAGCGGGGGGCCTTGGTACGCAGTATTTT. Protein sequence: CAISDPGLAGGLGTQYF.

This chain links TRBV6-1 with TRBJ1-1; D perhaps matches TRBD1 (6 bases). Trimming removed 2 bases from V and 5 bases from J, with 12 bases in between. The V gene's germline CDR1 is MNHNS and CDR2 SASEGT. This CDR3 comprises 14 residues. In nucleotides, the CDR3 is TGTGCCAGCAGTGAAACGGGGGCGAGGACTGAAGCTTTCTTT. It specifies CASSETGARTEAFF.

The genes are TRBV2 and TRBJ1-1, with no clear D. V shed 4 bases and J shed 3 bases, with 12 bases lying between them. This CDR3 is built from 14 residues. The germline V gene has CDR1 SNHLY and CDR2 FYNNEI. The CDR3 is CASSVSFGDTEAFF. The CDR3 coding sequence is TGTGCCAGCAGTGTTAGTTTCGGGGACACTGAAGCTTTCTTT.

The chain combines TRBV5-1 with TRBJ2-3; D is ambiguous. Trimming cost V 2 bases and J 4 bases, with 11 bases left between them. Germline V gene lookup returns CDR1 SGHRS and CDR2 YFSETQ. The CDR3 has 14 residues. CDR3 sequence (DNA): TGCGCCAGCAGCTTAAGACCAGACCCAGATACGCAGTATTTT. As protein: CASSLRPDPDTQYF.

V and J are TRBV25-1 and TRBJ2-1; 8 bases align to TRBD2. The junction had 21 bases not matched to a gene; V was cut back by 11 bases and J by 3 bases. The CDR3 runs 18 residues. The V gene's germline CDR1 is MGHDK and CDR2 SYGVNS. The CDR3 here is CAGLGRGSSGDHYNEQFF. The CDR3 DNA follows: TGTGCCGGCCTGGGGAGGGGGAGTAGCGGGGATCACTACAATGAGCAGTTCTTC. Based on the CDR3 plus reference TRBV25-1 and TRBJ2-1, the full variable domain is EADIYQTPRYLVIGTGKKITLECSQTMGHDKMYWYQQDPGMELHLIHYSYGVNSTEKGDLSSESTVSRIRTEHFPLTLESARPSHTSQYLCAGLGRGSSGDHYNEQFFGPGTRLTVL.

CDR3 in amino acids: CASSYSGGRDNEQFF. The CDR3 nucleotides are TGTGCCAGCAGTTACTCGGGGGGCAGGGACAATGAGCAGTTCTTC. The chain recombines TRBV6-5 with TRBJ2-1, with D perhaps TRBD1 or TRBD2 (6 bases each). The CDR3 contains 15 residues. The V gene lost 0 bases and the J gene lost 5 bases, with 11 bases spanning the gap. Germline CDR1 reads MNHEY; CDR2 reads SVGAGI.

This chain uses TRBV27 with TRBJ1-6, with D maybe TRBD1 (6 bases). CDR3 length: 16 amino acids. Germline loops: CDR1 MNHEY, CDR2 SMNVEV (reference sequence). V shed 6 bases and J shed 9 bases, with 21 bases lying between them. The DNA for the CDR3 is TGTGCCAGCAGCCCTACGGGGGCAGTAGTAGGTTCACCCCTCCACTTT. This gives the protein CASSPTGAVVGSPLHF.

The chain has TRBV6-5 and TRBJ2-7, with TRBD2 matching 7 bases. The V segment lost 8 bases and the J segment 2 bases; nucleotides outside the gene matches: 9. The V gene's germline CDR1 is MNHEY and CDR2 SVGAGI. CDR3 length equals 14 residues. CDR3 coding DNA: TGTGCCAGCTCCGGTGGGCGGGGGACCTACGAGCAGTACTTC. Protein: CASSGGRGTYEQYF.